A selection of T cell receptor beta chains follows, all from one sample in a study of OX40 agonist ivuxolimab in advanced cancers. The data were produced by immunoSEQ multiplex PCR, yet TCRdb's version contains in-frame clones alone and is incomplete. This table has fewer than 120,000 clones, roughly 89% appearing once. The sequenced sample was CD4+ or CD8+ T cells sorted from blood, obtained in a trial of the OX40 agonist ivuxolimab. The source of these receptors is an adult with an advanced solid tumor such as melanoma, head and neck, liver or kidney cancer. Both conserved end residues are part of each CDR3. The D gene is left open where the match is weak. Where a row states a size, it is once, few, many or the class of an expanded clone; other rows omit it.

>.|once|TRBJ1-5|TRBV15
TGTGCCACCAGCGAATTGTATAGCAATCAGCCCCAGCATTTT
CATSELYSNQPQHF
>.|.|TRBJ1-1|TRBV7-2
TGTGCCAGCAGCTTAGATGGAGAATCCAACACTGAAGCTTTCTTT
CASSLDGESNTEAFF
>TRBD1|once|TRBJ1-4|TRBV11-2
TGTGCCAGCAGCCCCCAGAGAGCTGCGGGACAGGGGGCTGAAAAACTGTTTTTT
CASSPQRAAGQGAEKLFF
>.|.|TRBJ1-6|TRBV5-4
TGTGCCAGCAGGGAAACAGGGACGAATTCACCCCTCCACTTT
CASRETGTNSPLHF
>TRBD2|once|TRBJ2-1|TRBV7-3
TGTGCCAGCAGCCCGGGACTAGCGGAACAATGGGGGGATGAGCAGTTCTTC
CASSPGLAEQWGDEQFF
>TRBD2|.|TRBJ2-1|TRBV5-4
TGTGCCAGCAGCATTCCCGGGGGGTTAACCTACAATGAGCAGTTCTTC
CASSIPGGLTYNEQFF
>TRBD1|.|TRBJ2-3|TRBV5-8
TGTGCCAGCACCCCCGGACAGGGTCCGACAGATACGCAGTATTTT
CASTPGQGPTDTQYF
>TRBD2|once|TRBJ2-1|TRBV4-3
TGCGCCAGCAGCGCAGTATTTCTAGCGGGAGTCCGATACAATGAGCAGTTCTTC
CASSAVFLAGVRYNEQFF
>.|.|TRBJ2-7|TRBV7-8
TGTGCCAGCAGCCCTAGATGGCAGGCCTACGAGCAGTACTTC
CASSPRWQAYEQYF
>.|.|TRBJ2-7|TRBV18
TGTGCCAGCTCACCTAGGGACATACTCACCTACGAGCAGTACTTC
CASSPRDILTYEQYF
>.|.|TRBJ1-1|TRBV6-5
TGTGCCAGCGGGGGAATTAACACTGAAGCTTTCTTT
CASGGINTEAFF
>.|.|TRBJ1-1|TRBV29-1
TGCAGCGTTGAGAAGGGACGAGGGCGGGGGAACACTGAAGCTTTCTTT
CSVEKGRGRGNTEAFF
>TRBD2|.|TRBJ2-1|TRBV27
TGTGCCAGCGCCCCTACTAGCGGGGTCAACAATGAGCAGTTCTTC
CASAPTSGVNNEQFF
>.|.|TRBJ1-5|TRBV30
TGTGCCTGGAGCCGGGACTCTCTAGGCCCGGGCAATCAGCCCCAGCATTTT
CAWSRDSLGPGNQPQHF
>TRBD1|.|TRBJ2-3|TRBV5-5
TGTGCCAGCAGCTTGGAGGGACAGGGGGCGAATACGCAGTATTTT
CASSLEGQGANTQYF
>.|once|TRBJ2-7|TRBV11-2
TGTGCCAGCAGCTTACAGGGAAACGAGCAGTACTTC
CASSLQGNEQYF
>.|.|TRBJ1-3|TRBV9
TGTGCCAGCAGCGTCTCGCCCTGGGGCACCGGAAACACCATATATTTT
CASSVSPWGTGNTIYF
>.|once|TRBJ2-2|TRBV6-8
TGTGCCAGCAGACCGGGACGGGCGGAAACCGGGGAGCTGCTTTTT
CASRPGRAETGELLF
>.|.|TRBJ2-5|TRBV11-2
TGTGCCAGCAGCTTAGATTGGGGGAGGGAGACCCAGTACTTC
CASSLDWGRETQYF
>TRBD1|.|TRBJ1-1|TRBV2
TGTGCCAGCAGTCCAATACAGGGGGCAGACACTGAAGCTTTCTTT
CASSPIQGADTEAFF
>.|.|TRBJ2-5|TRBV7-2
TGTGCCAGCAGCCGAGGGCCCCAAGAGACCCAGTACTTC
CASSRGPQETQYF
>TRBD1|.|TRBJ2-1|TRBV18
TGTGCCAGCTCACCTAATCCGGGACAGGGGGACAATGAGCAGTTCTTC
CASSPNPGQGDNEQFF
>.|.|TRBJ1-2|TRBV6-6
TGTGCCAGCAGTTACTCAGGGACAATTCCCTATGGCTACACCTTC
CASSYSGTIPYGYTF
>.|.|TRBJ2-6|TRBV5-6
TGTGCCAGCAGCCGTAGGGGGGCTGGGGCCAACGTCCTGACTTTC
CASSRRGAGANVLTF